This T cell receptor (beta chain) came from a study of T cells in women clearing cervical HPV infection. Study background: Controls gave blood once infection was undetectable; cases at lesion identification. HLA type stays a possible confounder, typing being limited.

The CDR3 has 16 residues. Germline V gives CDR1 LGHNA, CDR2 YNFKEQ. The study, taken as a whole, reports: Combining TCR richness with V gene abundances gave around 0.83 AUC.

About this clone itself: Its antigen is still unknown. The junction departs from germline at one end; a sequencing error may be responsible. The missing CDR3 end, 3 residues past where the read stops, is filled in from the germline J gene.

The repertoire was sequenced with immunoSEQ multiplex PCR; TCRdb's copy has only in-frame clones and lacks some. The sample totals about 14,000 clones. Sequencing input: blood buffy coat. The TCR comes from a woman aged 18 to 75 with a cervical HPV16 infection that either progressed to CIN3+ or cleared (not recorded which). The chain joins TRBV4-2 to TRBJ1-2; 10 bases map to TRBD1. Here the CDR3 reads CASSQDRQGAWYGYTF. The sequenced part of the CDR3 DNA is TGCGCCAGCAGCCAAGATCGACAGGGGGCTTGGTATGGC.